Sequencing of this TCR beta chain was carried out in a study of regulatory T cells in long-lasting Graves disease. This clonotype has just a few counts. CDR3-region Arm-PCR and iRepertoire HTBI primers produced the TCR beta libraries. TCRdb passed the multiplex PCR reads through MiXCR, listing each CDR3 protein once. Altogether 350,000 to 550,000 distinct CDR3 sequences are present, 12% to 15% being singletons, with the ten largest covering approximately 19%. Time point defined: newly diagnosed GD, antithyroid drugs for less than 3 months. TCR sequences were obtained from RNA taken from PBMCs. In each case, Graves' disease was diagnosed per American Thyroid Association guidelines. Trimming removed 3 bases from V and 6 bases from J; junction bases left unmatched: 8. CDR3 length: 16 amino acids. Per the germline V gene, CDR1 is ENHRY and CDR2 is SYGVKD. The same data also went into a second study, on T cells in Graves' hyperthyroidism and ophthalmopathy. This second study says: Patients with uncontrolled infections, other autoimmune diseases, pregnancy or lactation were excluded.

This receptor was taken from a woman between 45 and 65 years old with Graves disease. The chain couples TRBV10-3 to TRBJ2-2; 9 nucleotides match TRBD1. Sample: peripheral blood mononuclear cells (PBMCs), taken at new diagnosis, from a patient treated with antithyroid drugs. The CDR3 sequence: CAISDLNRGQSGELFF. CDR3 nucleotide sequence: TGTGCCATCAGTGATCTTAACAGGGGGCAATCCGGGGAGCTGTTTTTT.